This T cell receptor beta chain is from a study of T cells in Graves' hyperthyroidism and ophthalmopathy. This clonotype appeared many times. Amplification of TCR beta CDR3 regions used RNA as the template. The primer set for the first-round RT-PCR of the TCR CDR3 was HTBI. In TCRdb, the multiplex PCR reads were re-called with MiXCR into one record per CDR3 protein. The data show a few hundred thousand distinct CDR3 sequences, 17% seen once. CDR3 length equals 16 residues. The V gene lost 6 bases and the J gene lost 5 bases, with 26 bases spanning the gap. Germline CDR1 and CDR2: DFQATT and SNEGSKA (reference sequence).

This TCR was sampled from a woman younger than 30 with Graves' ophthalmopathy. The chain combines TRBV20-1 with TRBJ2-7; TRBD1 is a possible D gene (5 bases). Sample: blood. The CDR3 DNA reads as TGCAGTGCGAACCCACCTTCAGGGTGGGGTGGGAACGAGCAGTACTTC. Residues: CSANPPSGWGGNEQYF.